This passage covers 8 T cell receptor beta chains from one sample sequenced in a study of T cell responses to AZD1222 COVID-19 vaccine (dated by TCRdb to the early 2020s). This sample's time point label indicates: baseline before first vaccination. Receptor amplification or capture employed the immunoSEQ multiplex PCR assay. Imported from immuneACCESS, the table was reduced by TCRdb to in-frame sequences with V and J called. These copies leave out some clones; in studies compared against another copy, an unresolved V gene accounts for under half, and the cause of the remainder is not known. This sample lists 29,000 or so clones; over 85% were detected once. Around 8.1% of the sample lies in the top ten. The specimen comprised peripheral blood, sampled on day 0 of AZD1222 vaccination. Receptors originate from an adult in good health.

As DNA, the CDR3 is TGTGCCAGCAGCCACGACAGGGCCTACGAGCAGTACTTC. Translated, it gives CASSHDRAYEQYF. The chain uses TRBV13 and TRBJ2-7; the match to TRBD1 covers 7 bases. CDR1 and CDR2 from the germline V gene are PRHDT and FYEKMQ (reference sequence). This CDR3 is built from 13 residues. V dropped 5 bases and J dropped 2; count of bases not matched to a gene: 3. Supplemented by reference TRBV13 and TRBJ2-7, the full variable domain reads AAGVIQSPRHLIKEKRETATLKCYPIPRHDTVYWYQQGPGQDPQFLISFYEKMQSDKGSIPDRFSAQQFSDYHSELNMSSLELGDSALYFCASSHDRAYEQYFGPGTRLTVT.

The chain employs TRBV27 and TRBJ2-7, with a weak D call TRBD1 (6 bases). This CDR3 is built from 13 residues. Trimming removed 7 bases at V and 3 bases at J, with 13 bases between. Germline CDR1 is MNHEY and CDR2 is SMNVEV (reference sequence). The CDR3 sequence is CASKLGANYEQYF. The DNA of the CDR3 is TGTGCCAGCAAACTGGGGGCGAACTACGAGCAGTACTTC.

The chain links TRBV6-1 to TRBJ1-6; no clear D. Trimming removed 1 base from V and 7 bases from J, with 14 bases in between. This CDR3 is built from 16 residues. The V gene's germline CDR1 is MNHNS and CDR2 SASEGT. DNA for the CDR3: TGTGCCAGCAGTGAAGTTCCTCCGAAAGGGAATTCACCCCTCCACTTT. The encoded protein is CASSEVPPKGNSPLHF.

The CDR3 protein is CASSTEAGVNQPQHF. DNA for the CDR3: TGTGCCAGCTCTACAGAGGCGGGGGTCAATCAGCCCCAGCATTTT. The chain carries TRBV18 and TRBJ1-5; D may be TRBD1 (5 bases). Germline V CDR1 and CDR2: KGHSH, LQKENI. V was shortened by 6 bases and J by 3 bases, with 15 bases between the two germline ends. The CDR3 contains 15 residues.

This chain uses TRBV19 with TRBJ1-2; 10 nucleotides agree with TRBD1. Germline V lookup: CDR1 LNHDA, CDR2 SQIVND (reference sequence). J was trimmed by 3 bases and V by 6 bases; bases with no gene match: 10. This CDR3 has 16 amino acids. The CDR3 DNA reads as TGTGCCAGTAGCCCTATTGGCGGACAGGGGGACTATGGCTACACCTTC. Its translation: CASSPIGGQGDYGYTF.

J is TRBJ1-2 and V is TRBV7-8; no reliable D call. The V end lost 0 bases, the J end lost 4 bases, and 21 bases lay between the germline ends. The CDR3 spans 18 residues. CDR1 is SGHVS and CDR2 is FQNEAQ in the germline V gene. CDR3 bases: TGTGCCAGCAGCTTAGCACCGGGCCAACTTTTCCAAGGCTATGGCTACACCTTC. Its protein is CASSLAPGQLFQGYGYTF.

V usage is TRBV28 and J usage is TRBJ2-7; D unclear. The CDR3 loop spans 14 amino acids. The V and J ends lost 2 bases and 3 bases respectively, with 11 bases between them. Germline assignment: CDR1 MDHEN and CDR2 SYDVKM. The CDR3 nucleotides are TGTGCCAGCAGTTTACCCTCCCAAGACTACGAGCAGTACTTC. Translating gives CASSLPSQDYEQYF.

This clone was recorded once. This chain uses TRBV10-3 with TRBJ2-1; D might be TRBD2 (6 bases). CDR3 length equals 16 residues. Germline V gene lookup returns CDR1 ENHRY and CDR2 SYGVKD. Trimming shortened V by 4 bases and J by 2 bases, and 15 bases separated the two germline ends. CDR3 in amino acids: CAISGSSSETYNEQFF. CDR3 in DNA: TGTGCCATCAGTGGCTCATCTAGCGAGACCTACAATGAGCAGTTCTTC.